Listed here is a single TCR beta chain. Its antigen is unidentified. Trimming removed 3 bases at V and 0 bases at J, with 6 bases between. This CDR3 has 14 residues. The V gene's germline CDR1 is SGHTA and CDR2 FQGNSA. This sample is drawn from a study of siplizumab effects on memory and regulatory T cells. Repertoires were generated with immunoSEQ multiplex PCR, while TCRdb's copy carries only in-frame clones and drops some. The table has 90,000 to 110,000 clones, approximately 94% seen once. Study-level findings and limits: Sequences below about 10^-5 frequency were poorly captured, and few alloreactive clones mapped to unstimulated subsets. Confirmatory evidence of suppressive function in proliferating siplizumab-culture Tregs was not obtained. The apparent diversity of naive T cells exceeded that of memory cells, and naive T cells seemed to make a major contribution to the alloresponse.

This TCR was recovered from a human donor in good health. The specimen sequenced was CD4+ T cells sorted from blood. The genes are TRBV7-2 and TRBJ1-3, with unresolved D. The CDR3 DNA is TGTGCCAGCAGCTTCAGCGTCTCTGGAAACACCATATATTTT. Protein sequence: CASSFSVSGNTIYF.